Below, 14 T cell receptor beta chains from the same sample are listed, as sequenced in a study of tumor-infiltrating lymphocytes in primary liver carcinoma. Constant-region priming of 500 ng total RNA yielded TCR beta cDNA. Generation of the TCR beta libraries relied on three nested multiplex PCR rounds using slightly modified ARM-PCR. The study ran its first two PCR rounds for approximately 10 cycles each, using TRBV1-TRBV30 forward primers and a C-beta reverse primer. One entry per CDR3 protein results from TCRdb running MiXCR on the multiplex PCR reads. The data show some 200,000 distinct CDR3 sequences, less than 70% seen once. RNA was extracted from whole blood without cell sorting, alongside germline DNA. Sequenced sample: peripheral blood. These receptors originate from a woman aged 55-69 years with primary liver carcinoma and hepatitis B virus infection.

The CDR3 reads CAISESNAEGSNGYTF. The DNA for the CDR3 is TGTGCCATCAGTGAATCGAACGCAGAGGGAAGTAATGGCTACACCTTC. This chain connects TRBV10-3 to TRBJ1-2; D is undetermined. This CDR3 is built from 16 residues. The V end lost 3 bases, the J end lost 6 bases, and 20 bases lay between the germline ends. CDR1 is ENHRY and CDR2 is SYGVKD in the germline V gene.

The chain couples TRBV5-4 to TRBJ1-4; D is unresolved. This CDR3 is built from 12 residues. Germline V gene sequence: CDR1 SGHNT, CDR2 YYREEE (reference sequence). V lost 4 bases, J lost 10 bases, and 11 bases lay in between. Here the CDR3 DNA reads TGTGCCAGCAGCCGAGCGTTGGGAAAACTGTTTTTT. Encoded protein: CASSRALGKLFF.

This clonotype was seen ten or more times. J is TRBJ1-5 and V is TRBV5-5; D ambiguous. V was trimmed by 3 bases and J by 3 bases, leaving 16 bases between them. Germline CDR1 and CDR2: SGHKS and YYEKEE (reference sequence). The CDR3 spans 16 residues. DNA of the CDR3: TGTGCCAGCAGCTCTAGAACCGTGGACTTCAATCAGCCCCAGCATTTT. Protein product: CASSSRTVDFNQPQHF.

Details on this clonotype: The junction shows a germline mismatch at one end, possibly a read error. V gene TRBV6-5 combines with J gene TRBJ2-1; 12 positions agree with TRBD2. The germline gives CDR1 MNHEY, CDR2 SVGAGI. The CDR3 covers 15 residues. The CDR3: CPSSPTSGRTAEQFF. Here the CDR3 DNA reads TGTCCCAGTAGTCCAACTAGCGGGAGGACCGCTGAGCAGTTCTTC.

Notes on this clonotype: A read error is likely, as this CDR3 ends without the conserved phenylalanine or tryptophan. This rearrangement joins TRBV11-2 to TRBJ2-1; D gene unclear. This CDR3 comprises 20 residues. V was clipped by 5 bases and J by 1 base, with 27 bases between them. Germline V gene data show CDR1 as SGHAT and CDR2 as FQNNGV. The CDR3 region is CASSHPSTVRAQRSYNEQFL. CDR3 in DNA: TGTGCCAGCAGCCACCCCTCCACTGTCCGGGCCCAGAGGTCCTACAATGAGCAGTTCCTC.

To note about this clonotype: This may be a read error: a much more frequent sequence differs by one nucleotide. This chain uses TRBV12-3 or TRBV12-4 with TRBJ1-1; D not resolved. The CDR3 runs to 13 residues. V lost 3 bases to trimming and J lost 8 bases, with 13 bases between them. CDR3 coding DNA: TGTGCCAGCAGTTTCTCTACCGCGACAGAAGCTTTCTTT. Translated: CASSFSTATEAFF.

This chain links TRBV12-3 or TRBV12-4 with TRBJ2-7; weak D call: TRBD2 (7 bases). Trimming pared 5 bases from V and 5 bases from J, leaving 22 bases between. This CDR3 has 16 amino acids. The CDR3 loop is CASSPDWVRGGDEQYF. CDR3 nucleotide sequence: TGTGCCAGCAGTCCTGACTGGGTGAGGGGGGGTGACGAGCAGTACTTC.

The CDR3 coding sequence is TGTGCCAGCAGCTGCTCTAGACCCACCGGGGAGCTGTTTTTT. Protein: CASSCSRPTGELFF. V and J are TRBV6-5 and TRBJ2-2; the D is unclear. Trimming removed 6 bases at V and 4 bases at J, with 12 bases between. The V gene's germline CDR1 is MNHEY and CDR2 SVGAGI. The CDR3 is 14 amino acids.

This clonotype was seen at least ten times. The V gene is TRBV6-5, the J gene TRBJ1-1; 8 bases agree with TRBD1. The CDR3 has 16 amino acids. The germline gives CDR1 MNHEY, CDR2 SVGAGI. V was clipped by 6 bases and J by 5 bases; unmatched bases: 14. The CDR3 DNA is TGTGCCAGCAGGTCAGGACAGGGTGGGTTTAGAACTGAAGCTTTCTTT. It is translated as CASRSGQGGFRTEAFF.

In the case of this clonotype: Relative to the germline gene, one junction end is altered; a read error may explain this. The chain uses TRBV10-3 and TRBJ1-2; no clear D. Germline V gene data show CDR1 as ENHRY and CDR2 as SYGVKD. This CDR3 contains 11 residues. The CDR3 nucleotides read TGCGCCATCAGTGGGTCGGACGGCTACACCTTC. Encoded protein: CAISGSDGYTF.

With respect to this clonotype: The conserved final phenylalanine or tryptophan is absent from the CDR3, which likely points to a read error. The chain couples TRBV30 to TRBJ2-1; D call uncertain. The length of the CDR3 is 11 residues. Trimming took 2 bases from V and 6 from J, leaving 5 bases between them. Germline CDR1 is GTSNPN and CDR2 is SVGIG (reference sequence). CDR3 sequence reads: CAWSLLNEQFY. DNA of the CDR3: TGTGCCTGGAGTCTCCTCAATGAGCAGTTCTAC.

About this clonotype itself: The junction shows a germline mismatch at one end, possibly a read error. CDR3 amino acids: CASSYTPGQVNYGQYF. In DNA, the CDR3 is TGTGCCAGCAGTTATACACCGGGACAGGTAAACTACGGGCAGTACTTC. The chain combines TRBV28 with TRBJ2-7; TRBD1 matches 8 bases. The CDR3 length is 16 residues. CDR1 and CDR2 from the germline V gene are MDHEN and SYDVKM.

The V gene is TRBV11-2, the J gene TRBJ2-7, with D unclear. Looked up from germline, CDR1 is SGHAT and CDR2 is FQNNGV. V was shortened by 11 bases and J by 4 bases, with 30 bases between the two germline ends. This CDR3 is built from 17 residues. In DNA, the CDR3 is TGTGCCCGTAGCCCGCCCCCCGGTCACAGTTTTAGGTACGAGCAGTACTTC. Translated, it gives CARSPPPGHSFRYEQYF.

With regard to this clonotype: Being one base from a much bigger clone, this may be a read error. The chain recombines TRBV6-5 with TRBJ1-2; D is undetermined. The germline V gene has CDR1 MNHEY and CDR2 SVGAGI. CDR3 size: 13 residues. The CDR3 protein is CASNYNWGYGYTF. Written as DNA, the CDR3 is TGTGCCAGCAATTACAACTGGGGCTATGGCTACACCTTC.